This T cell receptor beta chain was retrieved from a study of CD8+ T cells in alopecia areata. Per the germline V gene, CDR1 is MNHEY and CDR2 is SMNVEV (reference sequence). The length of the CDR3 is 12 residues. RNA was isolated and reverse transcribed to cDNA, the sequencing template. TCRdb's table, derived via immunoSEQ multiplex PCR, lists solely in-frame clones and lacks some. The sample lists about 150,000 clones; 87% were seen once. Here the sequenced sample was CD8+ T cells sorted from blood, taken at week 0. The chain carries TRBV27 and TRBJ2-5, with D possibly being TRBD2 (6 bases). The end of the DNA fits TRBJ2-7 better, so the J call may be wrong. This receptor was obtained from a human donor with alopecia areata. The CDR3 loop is CASSSGVYEQYF. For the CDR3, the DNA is TGTGCCAGCAGTTCGGGGGTCTACGAGCAGTACTTC.